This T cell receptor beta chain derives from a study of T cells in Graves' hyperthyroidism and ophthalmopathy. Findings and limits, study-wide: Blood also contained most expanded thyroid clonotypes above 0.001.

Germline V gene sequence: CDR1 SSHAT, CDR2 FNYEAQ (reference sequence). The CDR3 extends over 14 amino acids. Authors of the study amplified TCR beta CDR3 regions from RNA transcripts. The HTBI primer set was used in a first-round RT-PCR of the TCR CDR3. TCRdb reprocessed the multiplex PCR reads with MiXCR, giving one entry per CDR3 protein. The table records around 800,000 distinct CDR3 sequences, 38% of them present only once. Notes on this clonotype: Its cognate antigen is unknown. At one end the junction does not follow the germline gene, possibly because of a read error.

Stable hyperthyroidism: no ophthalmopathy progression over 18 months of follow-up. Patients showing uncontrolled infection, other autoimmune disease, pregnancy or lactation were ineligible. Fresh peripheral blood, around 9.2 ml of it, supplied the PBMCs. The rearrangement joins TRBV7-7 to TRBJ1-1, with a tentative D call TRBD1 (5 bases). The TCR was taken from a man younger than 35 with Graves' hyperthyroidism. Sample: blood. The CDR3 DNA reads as TGCGCCAGCAGCCAATTGACAGTTAACACTGAAGCTTTCTTT. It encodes CASSQLTVNTEAFF.